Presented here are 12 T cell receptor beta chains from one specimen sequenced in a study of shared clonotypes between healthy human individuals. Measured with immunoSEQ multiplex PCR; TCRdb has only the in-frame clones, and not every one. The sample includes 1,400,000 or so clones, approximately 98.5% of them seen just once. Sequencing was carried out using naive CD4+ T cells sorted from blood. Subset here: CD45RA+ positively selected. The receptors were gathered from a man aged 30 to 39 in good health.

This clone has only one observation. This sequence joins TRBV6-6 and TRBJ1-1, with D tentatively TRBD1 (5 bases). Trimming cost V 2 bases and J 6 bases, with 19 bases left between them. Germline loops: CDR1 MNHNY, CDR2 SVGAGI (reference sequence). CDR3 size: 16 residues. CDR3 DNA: TGTGCCAGCAGTTACGGCAGAGGGGATATTAGGCCTGAAGCTTTCTTT. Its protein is CASSYGRGDIRPEAFF.

CDR3 nucleotide sequence: TGTGCCAGCAGATATAGCGGGAGGGCGTACAATGAGCAGTTCTTC. Translating gives CASRYSGRAYNEQFF. The J gene is TRBJ2-1, the V gene TRBV7-2; TRBD2 agrees at 11 bases. This CDR3 has 15 amino acids. V was clipped by 6 bases and J by 4 bases; unmatched bases: 5. Germline loops: CDR1 SGHTA, CDR2 FQGNSA.

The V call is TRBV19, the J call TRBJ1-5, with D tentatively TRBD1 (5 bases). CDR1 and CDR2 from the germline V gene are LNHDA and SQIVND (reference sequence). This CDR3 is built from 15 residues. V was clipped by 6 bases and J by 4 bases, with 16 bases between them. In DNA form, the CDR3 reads TGTGCCAGTAGGACATCGGGACTAACAAATCAGCCCCAGCATTTT. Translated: CASRTSGLTNQPQHF. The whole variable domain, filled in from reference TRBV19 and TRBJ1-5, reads DGGITQSPKYLFRKEGQNVTLSCEQNLNHDAMYWYRQDPGQGLRLIYYSQIVNDFQKGDIAEGYSVSREKKESFPLTVTSAQKNPTAFYLCASRTSGLTNQPQHFGDGTRLSIL.

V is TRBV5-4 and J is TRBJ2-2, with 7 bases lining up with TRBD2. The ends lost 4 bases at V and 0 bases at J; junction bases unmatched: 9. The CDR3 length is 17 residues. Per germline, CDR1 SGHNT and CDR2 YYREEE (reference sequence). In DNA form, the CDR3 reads TGTGCCAGCAGCCCCCCTGGGCTAGCGGCGAACACCGGGGAGCTGTTTTTT. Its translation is CASSPPGLAANTGELFF.

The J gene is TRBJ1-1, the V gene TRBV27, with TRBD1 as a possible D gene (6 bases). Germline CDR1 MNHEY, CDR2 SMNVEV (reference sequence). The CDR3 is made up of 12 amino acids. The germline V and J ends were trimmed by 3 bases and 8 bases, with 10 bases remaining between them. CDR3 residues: CASSFWGREAFF. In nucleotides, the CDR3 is TGTGCCAGCAGTTTCTGGGGGCGGGAAGCTTTCTTT.

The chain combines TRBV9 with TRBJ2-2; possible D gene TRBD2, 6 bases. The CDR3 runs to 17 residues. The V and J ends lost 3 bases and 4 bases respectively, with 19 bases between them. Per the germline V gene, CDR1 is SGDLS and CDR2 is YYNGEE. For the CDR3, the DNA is TGTGCCAGCAGCGAGCACCTGGGACTCCCGGGCACCGGGGAGCTGTTTTTT. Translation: CASSEHLGLPGTGELFF.

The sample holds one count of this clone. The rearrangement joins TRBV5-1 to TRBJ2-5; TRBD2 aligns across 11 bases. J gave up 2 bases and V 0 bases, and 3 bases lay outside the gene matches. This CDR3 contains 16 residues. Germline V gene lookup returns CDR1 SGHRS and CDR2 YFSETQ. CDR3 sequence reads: CASSLVLAGVQETQYF. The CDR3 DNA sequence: TGCGCCAGCAGCTTGGTACTAGCGGGAGTTCAAGAGACCCAGTACTTC.

CDR3 sequence reads: CASRLRAGGPLNQPQHF. The DNA for the CDR3 is TGTGCAAGTCGCTTAAGGGCAGGGGGCCCCCTCAATCAGCCCCAGCATTTT. The chain combines TRBV12-2 with TRBJ1-5; the D segment call TRBD1 is taken from the table without a DNA check. TRBV12-2 is a listed pseudogene. There are 17 residues in the CDR3.

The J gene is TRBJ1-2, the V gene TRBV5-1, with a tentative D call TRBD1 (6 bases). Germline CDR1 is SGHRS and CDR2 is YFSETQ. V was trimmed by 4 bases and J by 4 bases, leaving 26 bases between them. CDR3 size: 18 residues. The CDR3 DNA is TGCGCCAGCAGCCCGAATGGTATAACCGGACAGCGGGGCTATGGCTACACCTTC. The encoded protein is CASSPNGITGQRGYGYTF.

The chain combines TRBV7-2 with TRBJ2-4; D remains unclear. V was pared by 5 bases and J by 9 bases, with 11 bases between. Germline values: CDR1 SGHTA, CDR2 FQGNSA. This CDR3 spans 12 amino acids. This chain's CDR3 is CASSPAWSIQYF. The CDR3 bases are TGTGCCAGCAGCCCCGCCTGGAGCATTCAGTACTTC. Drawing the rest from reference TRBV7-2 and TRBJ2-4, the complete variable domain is GAGVSQSPSNKVTEKGKDVELRCDPISGHTALYWYRQSLGQGLEFLIYFQGNSAPDKSGLPSDRFSAERTGGSVSTLTIQRTQQEDSAVYLCASSPAWSIQYFGAGTRLSVL.

CDR3 region: CASSPPVRDSGTYEQYF. In nucleotides, the CDR3 is TGTGCCAGCTCACCCCCGGTTCGGGACAGTGGGACCTACGAGCAGTACTTC. The chain uses TRBV18 and TRBJ2-7, with 7 bases lining up with TRBD1. Germline V gene data show CDR1 as KGHSH and CDR2 as LQKENI. Trimming removed 3 bases from V and 2 bases from J; junction bases left unmatched: 13. The CDR3 has 17 amino acids.

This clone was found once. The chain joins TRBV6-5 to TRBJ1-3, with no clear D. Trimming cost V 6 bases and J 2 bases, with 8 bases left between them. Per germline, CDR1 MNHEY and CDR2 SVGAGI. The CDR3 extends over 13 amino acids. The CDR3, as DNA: TGTGCCAGCAGCCCAAGTACTGGAAACACCATATATTTT. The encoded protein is CASSPSTGNTIYF.